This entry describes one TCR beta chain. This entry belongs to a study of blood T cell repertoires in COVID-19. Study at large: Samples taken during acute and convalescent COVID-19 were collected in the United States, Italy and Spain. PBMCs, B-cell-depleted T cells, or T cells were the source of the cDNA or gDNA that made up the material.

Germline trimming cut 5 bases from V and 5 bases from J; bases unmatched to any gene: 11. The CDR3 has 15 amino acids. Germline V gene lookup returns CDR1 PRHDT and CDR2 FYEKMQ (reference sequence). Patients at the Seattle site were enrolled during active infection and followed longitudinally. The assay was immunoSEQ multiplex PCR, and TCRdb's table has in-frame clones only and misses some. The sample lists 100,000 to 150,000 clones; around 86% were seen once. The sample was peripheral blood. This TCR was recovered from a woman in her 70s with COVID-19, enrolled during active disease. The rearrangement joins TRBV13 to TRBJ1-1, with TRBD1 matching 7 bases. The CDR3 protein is CASSTRGPFGTEAFF. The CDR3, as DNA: TGTGCCAGCAGCACAAGGGGGCCCTTCGGTACTGAAGCTTTCTTT.